The 28 T cell receptor beta chains below all came from one sample that was sequenced in a study of cytomegalovirus exposure and HLA in healthy donors. The PCR used 60 Vbeta and 13 Jbeta primers. Repertoires were generated with immunoSEQ multiplex PCR, while TCRdb's copy carries only in-frame clones and drops some. Of over 250,000 clones listed, roughly 89% are singletons. The specimen sequenced was PBMCs. These receptor sequences come from a man aged 40-50 years in good health and CMV-seropositive.

The rearrangement uses TRBV7-8 and TRBJ2-5; 10 bases line up with TRBD1. J lost 5 bases, V lost 2 bases, and 5 bases had no gene match. The CDR3 is 15 amino acids. Germline CDR1 SGHVS, CDR2 FQNEAQ. CDR3 protein: CASSLRTGGSETQYF. CDR3 DNA: TGTGCCAGCAGCTTAAGGACAGGGGGATCGGAGACCCAGTACTTC.

The J gene is TRBJ2-7, the V gene TRBV14, with D possibly matching TRBD2 (6 bases). The ends were cut back, 1 base at V and 4 bases at J, with 11 bases in the middle. Germline assignment: CDR1 SGHDN and CDR2 FVKESK. The CDR3 length is 14 residues. In DNA form, the CDR3 reads TGTGCCAGCAGCCAAGGGCGGGGCGGGTACGAGCAGTACTTC. This encodes CASSQGRGGYEQYF.

This clone was seen a single time. The chain joins TRBV11-2 to TRBJ2-1, with TRBD2 matching 9 bases. The CDR3 loop spans 18 amino acids. The germline V gene has CDR1 SGHAT and CDR2 FQNNGV. V lost 1 base, J lost 1 base, and 8 bases stayed unmatched. Here the CDR3 DNA reads TGTGCCAGCAGCTTAGTGGGTCTAGCGGGACTTTCCTACAATGAGCAGTTCTTC. This gives the protein CASSLVGLAGLSYNEQFF. Looking up the rest from reference TRBV11-2 and TRBJ2-1 gives the full variable domain: EAGVAQSPRYKIIEKRQSVAFWCNPISGHATLYWYQQILGQGPKLLIQFQNNGVVDDSQLPKDRFSAERLKGVDSTLKIQPAKLEDSAVYLCASSLVGLAGLSYNEQFFGPGTRLTVL.

This clone appeared once. The gene calls are TRBV28 and TRBJ1-1; D is unclear. CDR3 length: 12 amino acids. Germline V gives CDR1 MDHEN, CDR2 SYDVKM. Trimming took off 5 bases at V and 4 bases at J, with 8 bases between the two ends. The CDR3 region is CASSLPLTEAFF. DNA of the CDR3: TGTGCCAGCAGTCTTCCACTCACTGAAGCTTTCTTT.

The chain carries TRBV5-1 and TRBJ2-2; 10 bases are shared with TRBD2. This CDR3 is 17 amino acids long. Germline V lookup: CDR1 SGHRS, CDR2 YFSETQ. Trimming took 0 bases from V and 0 from J; bases not matched to a gene: 2. CDR3 coding DNA: TGCGCCAGCAGCTTGGTAGCGGGAGGCCCGAACACCGGGGAGCTGTTTTTT. Residues: CASSLVAGGPNTGELFF.

On this clone: The same CDR3 can be traced to other DNA sequences in this sample. The chain employs TRBV6-5 and TRBJ2-2; maybe TRBD2 (6 bases). CDR3 length: 13 amino acids. The V end was cut by 2 bases, the J end by 7 bases, with 8 bases between. CDR1 is MNHEY and CDR2 is SVGAGI in the germline V gene. The CDR3 sequence is CASSYRLDGELFF. CDR3 DNA: TGTGCCAGCAGTTACCGACTAGACGGGGAGCTGTTTTTT.

V is TRBV25-1 and J is TRBJ2-7; weak D call: TRBD2 (5 bases). Germline CDR1 MGHDK, CDR2 SYGVNS. The CDR3 is made up of 15 amino acids. Trimming took 3 bases from V and 4 from J, leaving 16 bases between them. The CDR3 coding sequence is TGTGCCAGCAGTGAGACTACCCTGAAGACATACGAGCAGTACTTC. It encodes CASSETTLKTYEQYF.

This sequence joins TRBV5-1 and TRBJ2-2; D gene uncertain. Deletions cut 2 bases from V and 4 bases from J, with 6 bases between. Germline V gene data show CDR1 as SGHRS and CDR2 as YFSETQ. The CDR3 extends over 13 amino acids. CDR3 amino acids: CASSFRATGELFF. The CDR3, as DNA: TGCGCCAGCAGCTTCCGAGCCACCGGGGAGCTGTTTTTT. Using reference TRBV5-1 and TRBJ2-2 for the parts outside the CDR3, the full variable domain is KAGVTQTPRYLIKTRGQQVTLSCSPISGHRSVSWYQQTPGQGLQFLFEYFSETQRNKGNFPGRFSGRQFSNSRSEMNVSTLELGDSALYLCASSFRATGELFFGEGSRLTVL.

The chain combines TRBV6-5 with TRBJ1-4, with TRBD1 as a possible D gene (5 bases). This CDR3 spans 15 amino acids. Trimming left V 2 bases short and J 2 bases short, with 9 bases between. From germline, CDR1 is MNHEY and CDR2 SVGAGI. The chain's CDR3 is CASSYRGSTNEKLFF. In DNA form, the CDR3 reads TGTGCCAGCAGTTACCGGGGGTCGACTAATGAAAAACTGTTTTTT.

This sequence joins TRBV9 and TRBJ2-7, with TRBD1 matching 8 bases. J was trimmed by 6 bases and V by 3 bases; bases with no gene match: 2. The CDR3 extends over 12 amino acids. The germline V gene has CDR1 SGDLS and CDR2 YYNGEE. The CDR3 is CASSGDRGEQYF. The DNA for the CDR3 is TGTGCCAGCAGCGGTGACAGGGGCGAGCAGTACTTC. The variable domain in full, completed from reference TRBV9 and TRBJ2-7, reads DSGVTQTPKHLITATGQRVTLRCSPRSGDLSVYWYQQSLDQGLQFLIQYYNGEERAKGNILERFSAQQFPDLHSELNLSSLELGDSALYFCASSGDRGEQYFGPGTRLTVT.

The CDR3 DNA follows: TGTGCCAGCAGCTTTCACGGGACAGGGGCCTACAATGAGCAGTTCTTC. It yields the protein CASSFHGTGAYNEQFF. The chain joins TRBV13 to TRBJ2-1; 10 bases fit TRBD1. The CDR3 totals 16 residues. CDR1 PRHDT and CDR2 FYEKMQ come from the germline V gene (reference sequence). With V trimmed by 3 bases and J by 2 bases, 4 bases remained unmatched.

DNA for the CDR3: TGTGCCATCAGTAAAACAGGGCGCGCGGACGAAAAACTGTTTTTT. The encoded protein is CAISKTGRADEKLFF. This chain uses TRBV10-3 with TRBJ1-4, with D perhaps matching TRBD1 (6 bases). There are 15 residues in the CDR3. Germline V gene data show CDR1 as ENHRY and CDR2 as SYGVKD. V was cut by 5 bases and J by 8 bases, with 18 bases left in between.

This clone has just one count. The chain links TRBV5-1 to TRBJ2-3; D unclear. This CDR3 has 14 amino acids. Germline CDR1 is SGHRS and CDR2 is YFSETQ. V was pared by 1 base and J by 3 bases, with 9 bases between. The CDR3 spells CASSLNPVTDTQYF. CDR3 sequence (DNA): TGCGCCAGCAGCTTGAATCCAGTAACAGATACGCAGTATTTT.

Written as DNA, the CDR3 is TGTGCCAGTAGTATTGGGTCAGGGGCCCTGGTTGAAGCTTTCTTT. Its protein is CASSIGSGALVEAFF. The V call is TRBV19, the J call TRBJ1-1; D may be TRBD1 (6 bases). Germline V gives CDR1 LNHDA, CDR2 SQIVND (reference sequence). Trimming removed 3 bases from V and 7 bases from J, with 18 bases in between. This CDR3 region has 15 residues.

The chain combines TRBV11-2 with TRBJ2-1; perhaps TRBD2 as D (5 bases). V lost 5 bases and J lost 0, with 20 bases in between. CDR1 and CDR2 from the germline V gene are SGHAT and FQNNGV. The CDR3 sequence is 18 residues long. The CDR3 sequence: CASSPRAPPSPSYNEQFF. CDR3 coding DNA: TGTGCCAGCAGCCCTAGAGCCCCCCCTAGCCCCTCCTACAATGAGCAGTTCTTC.

The CDR3 region has the DNA TGTGCCAGTAGTATACGACTAGCGGGAATACAGTACTTC. Translated, it gives CASSIRLAGIQYF. The genes are TRBV19 and TRBJ2-7; 11 bases agree with TRBD2. V shed 2 bases, J shed 10 bases, and the junction held 4 bases outside the gene matches. The CDR3 contains 13 residues. The germline gives CDR1 LNHDA, CDR2 SQIVND (reference sequence).

This chain uses TRBV7-8 with TRBJ2-2; no definite D call. Germline V gene data show CDR1 as SGHVS and CDR2 as FQNEAQ. Trimming cost V 4 bases and J 5 bases, with 5 bases left between them. CDR3 length equals 12 residues. The CDR3 region has the DNA TGTGCCAGCAGCTCCAATACCGGGGAGCTGTTTTTT. Translated, it gives CASSSNTGELFF.

The chain is built from TRBV29-1 and TRBJ1-2; a possible D gene is TRBD1 (5 bases). The germline gives CDR1 SQVTM, CDR2 ANQGSEA. The CDR3 runs 12 residues. V dropped 6 bases and J dropped 6 bases, with 14 bases sitting between them. CDR3 coding DNA: TGCAGCGTCGAGGGACTAGCTGATGGCTACACCTTC. Its protein product is CSVEGLADGYTF.

The J gene is TRBJ2-3, the V gene TRBV15; 8 nucleotides align to TRBD2. The CDR3 spans 17 residues. From germline, CDR1 is LNHNV and CDR2 YYDKDF (reference sequence). V dropped 7 bases and J dropped 0; count of bases not matched to a gene: 12. CDR3 residues: CATTHTGASGSTDTQYF. Written as DNA, the CDR3 is TGTGCCACCACCCACACTGGGGCTAGCGGGAGCACAGATACGCAGTATTTT.

This rearrangement joins TRBV9 to TRBJ2-1; TRBD2 matches 11 bases. From germline, CDR1 is SGDLS and CDR2 YYNGEE. The CDR3 has 16 residues. The V and J ends lost 4 bases and 10 bases, in that order; junction bases with no gene match: 13. The CDR3 DNA reads TGTGCCAGCAGCCAGGCGGGGACTAGCGGACCGAGGGAGCAGTTCTTC. Translating it yields CASSQAGTSGPREQFF.

With respect to this clone: One end of the junction is discordant with germline, which a read error may explain. The chain has TRBV2 and TRBJ2-1; 8 positions agree with TRBD2. The CDR3 consists of 14 residues. CDR1 is SNHLY, CDR2 FYNNEI, per germline. CDR3 coding DNA: TGTGCCAGTGTCCTTAGCGGGATAAACAATGAGCAGCTCTTC. It encodes CASVLSGINNEQLF.

The chain joins TRBV10-3 to TRBJ2-7; 11 bases agree with TRBD2. Losses at the gene ends were 4 bases for V and 4 bases for J; bases not matched to a gene: 6. The germline V gene encodes CDR1 ENHRY and CDR2 SYGVKD. The length of the CDR3 is 15 residues. CDR3 amino acids: CAISALASGRYEQYF. For the CDR3, the DNA is TGTGCCATCAGTGCGTTGGCTAGCGGGAGGTACGAGCAGTACTTC.

This clone has only a few counts. The chain recombines TRBV29-1 with TRBJ1-1; D remains unclear. The germline V and J ends were trimmed by 6 bases and 7 bases, with 9 bases remaining between them. The CDR3 consists of 10 residues. Germline V gives CDR1 SQVTM, CDR2 ANQGSEA. This CDR3 reads CSVKRVEAFF. The CDR3 DNA follows: TGCAGCGTGAAGCGGGTTGAAGCTTTCTTT.

The CDR3 bases are TGTGCCAGCAGCTTAGCGGACAGGGCAGATACGCAGTATTTT. Its protein is CASSLADRADTQYF. V and J are TRBV7-8 and TRBJ2-3; TRBD1 matches at 8 bases. Germline CDR1 reads SGHVS; CDR2 reads FQNEAQ. There are 14 residues in the CDR3. J lost 4 bases, V lost 0 bases, and 0 bases had no gene match.

The rearrangement links TRBV25-1 to TRBJ1-5; D may be TRBD1 (5 bases). Germline assignment: CDR1 MGHDK and CDR2 SYGVNS. Trimming removed 1 base from V and 0 bases from J, with 7 bases in between. The length of the CDR3 is 15 residues. CDR3 sequence: CASSESTDSNQPQHF. CDR3 nucleotides: TGTGCCAGCAGTGAATCGACAGATAGCAATCAGCCCCAGCATTTT.

The rearrangement uses TRBV20-1 and TRBJ2-3; D may be TRBD2 (5 bases). With 6 bases removed from V and 6 bases from J, the gap between germline ends came to 7 bases. The CDR3 is made up of 10 amino acids. CDR1 and CDR2 from the germline V gene are DFQATT and SNEGSKA (reference sequence). CDR3 in amino acids: CSAPGDTQYF. Written as DNA, the CDR3 is TGCAGTGCCCCGGGGGATACGCAGTATTTT.

The J gene is TRBJ2-7, the V gene TRBV5-6; 8 nucleotides line up with TRBD1. This CDR3 contains 15 residues. Unmatched junction bases numbered 10, after V lost 6 bases and J lost 2 bases. Germline-derived CDR1 and CDR2 are SGHDT and YYEEEE. The CDR3 nucleotides are TGTGCCAGCATCCCTGCAGGGGGCACCCCCTACGAGCAGTACTTC. Encoded protein: CASIPAGGTPYEQYF.

The chain has TRBV28 and TRBJ1-2; 9 nucleotides align to TRBD1. J was trimmed by 7 bases and V by 6 bases; bases with no gene match: 9. Germline CDR1 MDHEN, CDR2 SYDVKM. CDR3 length equals 14 residues. CDR3 bases: TGTGCCAGCAGACCTCTCGGACAGGGGCCTGGCTACACCTTC. Translated: CASRPLGQGPGYTF.